A single sample is the source of the 10 T cell receptor beta chains below, sequenced in a study of immune evolution from preneoplasia to lung adenocarcinoma. Clones were sequenced by immunoSEQ multiplex PCR, and TCRdb holds only the in-frame ones, with some missing. The table lists 4,500 or so clones, roughly three quarters of them singletons. The sequenced material came from FFPE invasive lung adenocarcinoma tissue. The receptors derive from a person in their 70s with invasive lung adenocarcinoma. Some clones in this sample may be carry-over from other donors' samples.

This chain uses TRBV28 with TRBJ1-5, with D maybe TRBD1 (6 bases). In germline, CDR1 is MDHEN, CDR2 SYDVKM. Trimming shortened V by 7 bases and J by 7 bases, and 11 bases separated the two germline ends. This CDR3 contains 12 residues. CDR3 sequence (DNA): TGTGCCAGCACCCGGGGGGCACAGCCCCAGCATTTT. This translates into CASTRGAQPQHF.

The chain carries TRBV19 and TRBJ2-6; possibly TRBD2 for D (6 bases). The CDR3 contains 21 residues. Trimming took 0 bases from V and 0 from J, leaving 21 bases between them. CDR1 is LNHDA, CDR2 SQIVND, per germline (reference sequence). CDR3 coding DNA: TGTGCCAGTAGTATAGATAGGAGCCCCGGGACTTACAGCTCTGGGGCCAACGTCCTGACTTTC. It translates to CASSIDRSPGTYSSGANVLTF. The complete variable domain, with remaining parts taken from reference TRBV19 and TRBJ2-6, reads DGGITQSPKYLFRKEGQNVTLSCEQNLNHDAMYWYRQDPGQGLRLIYYSQIVNDFQKGDIAEGYSVSREKKESFPLTVTSAQKNPTAFYLCASSIDRSPGTYSSGANVLTFGAGSRLTVL.

This clone has only one observation. This chain connects TRBV5-1 to TRBJ2-1; perhaps TRBD1 as D (6 bases). The CDR3 contains 15 residues. Trimming removed 4 bases from V and 4 bases from J, with 15 bases in between. Germline V CDR1 and CDR2: SGHRS, YFSETQ. Here the CDR3 reads CASSLGDTTYNEQFF. The CDR3, as DNA: TGCGCCAGCAGCCTTGGGGACACTACATACAATGAGCAGTTCTTC.

V and J are TRBV7-8 and TRBJ1-4; D may be TRBD1 (5 bases). V lost 3 bases and J 8 bases, leaving 16 bases between the germline ends. The germline V gene has CDR1 SGHVS and CDR2 FQNEAQ. This CDR3 has 15 amino acids. The CDR3 loop is CASSFFPPGSEKLFF. The CDR3 DNA is TGTGCCAGCAGCTTTTTCCCCCCAGGGTCCGAAAAACTGTTTTTT.

The V and J genes are TRBV28 and TRBJ2-5; 9 positions match TRBD1. Germline trimming cut 6 bases from V and 4 bases from J; bases unmatched to any gene: 6. Germline CDR1 and CDR2: MDHEN and SYDVKM. This CDR3 has 14 amino acids. The chain's CDR3 is CASRAPGQGETQYF. CDR3 coding DNA: TGTGCCAGCAGGGCCCCGGGACAGGGAGAGACCCAGTACTTC.

The table lists this clone with a count of one. Germline is not matched at one junction end, which may reflect a read error. The chain has TRBV5-1 and TRBJ2-3; 8 positions match TRBD2. CDR3 size: 16 residues. CDR1 and CDR2 from the germline V gene are SGHRS and YFSETQ. The CDR3 here is CANSGVAGGSTDTQYF. Written as DNA, the CDR3 is TGCGCCAACAGCGGGGTGGCGGGAGGAAGCACAGATACGCAGTATTTT.

V gene TRBV6-5 combines with J gene TRBJ2-5; 7 bases are a match to TRBD2. Germline V lookup: CDR1 MNHEY, CDR2 SVGAGI. The CDR3 spans 14 residues. J gave up 5 bases and V 2 bases, and 5 bases lay outside the gene matches. The CDR3 DNA reads as TGTGCCAGCAGTTACCGGGGGGTAGATGAGACCCAGTACTTC. Translating it yields CASSYRGVDETQYF.

The chain is built from TRBV4-1 and TRBJ2-5; possible D gene TRBD2, 5 bases. The CDR3 loop spans 13 amino acids. The germline gives CDR1 MGHRA, CDR2 YSYEKL. V was trimmed by 4 bases and J by 5 bases, leaving 11 bases between them. The CDR3 loop is CASSRVGAETQYF. Here the CDR3 DNA reads TGCGCCAGCAGCCGAGTGGGAGCGGAGACCCAGTACTTC.

The chain has TRBV29-1 and TRBJ2-3; 7 positions agree with TRBD2. The CDR3 covers 17 residues. Germline CDR1 is SQVTM and CDR2 is ANQGSEA. V was pared by 6 bases and J by 6 bases, with 21 bases of the junction left unmatched. The CDR3 bases are TGCAGCGTCCCCGTGAGGGGAAGGGCTCTAGCGGCCGATACGCAGTATTTT. This sequence encodes CSVPVRGRALAADTQYF.

This clone has a handful of counts. This rearrangement joins TRBV7-2 to TRBJ1-1, with D uncertain. V dropped 4 bases and J dropped 0 bases, with 6 bases sitting between them. CDR3 length: 13 residues. Germline V gene data show CDR1 as SGHTA and CDR2 as FQGNSA. Written as DNA, the CDR3 is TGTGCCAGCAGCTCGGGATTGAACACTGAAGCTTTCTTT. Translation: CASSSGLNTEAFF.